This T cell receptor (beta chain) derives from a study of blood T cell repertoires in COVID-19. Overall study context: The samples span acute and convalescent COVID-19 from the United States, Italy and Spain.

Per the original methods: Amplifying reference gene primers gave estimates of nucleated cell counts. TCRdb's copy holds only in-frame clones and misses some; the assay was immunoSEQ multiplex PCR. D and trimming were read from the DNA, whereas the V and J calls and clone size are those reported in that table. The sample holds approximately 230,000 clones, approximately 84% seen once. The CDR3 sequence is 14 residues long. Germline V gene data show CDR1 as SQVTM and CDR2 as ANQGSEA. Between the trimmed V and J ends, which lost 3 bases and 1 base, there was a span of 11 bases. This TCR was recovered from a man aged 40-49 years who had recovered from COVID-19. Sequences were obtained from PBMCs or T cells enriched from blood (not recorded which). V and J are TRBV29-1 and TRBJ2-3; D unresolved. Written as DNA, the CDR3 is TGCAGCGTTGACGGCCCCGGAGGCACAGATACGCAGTATTTT. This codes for CSVDGPGGTDTQYF.